A selection of T cell receptor beta chains follows, all from one sample in a study of radiotherapy plus CTLA-4 blockade in lung cancer. Method: immunoSEQ multiplex PCR; TCRdb's copy keeps in-frame clones and lacks some. The profile shows some 120,000 clones, more than 65% of them singletons. The sample in question was peripheral blood, obtained from a patient treated with radiotherapy plus ipilimumab. The source of these receptors is a human donor with non-small cell lung cancer that progressed on radiotherapy plus ipilimumab. Some clones in this sample may be carry-over from other donors' samples. Both conserved end residues are part of each CDR3. The D gene is left open where the match is weak. For some rows the clone size is stated as once, few or many, or as a class when expanded; others skip it.

v_call: TRBV28; j_call: TRBJ2-3; d_call: TRBD2; cdr3_length: 17; clone_size: -; cdr3_aa: CASRGTSGGVSTDTQYF; cdr3_nt: TGTGCCAGCAGAGGGACTAGCGGGGGGGTTAGCACAGATACGCAGTATTTT
v_call: TRBV6-5; j_call: TRBJ1-3; d_call: TRBD1; cdr3_length: 14; clone_size: once; cdr3_aa: CASSSWDRVNTIYF; cdr3_nt: TGTGCCAGCAGTTCTTGGGACAGGGTAAACACCATATATTTT
v_call: TRBV30; j_call: TRBJ1-1; d_call: -; cdr3_length: 13; clone_size: once; cdr3_aa: CAWSISVNTEAFF; cdr3_nt: TGTGCCTGGAGTATCTCGGTGAACACTGAAGCTTTCTTT
v_call: TRBV6-1; j_call: TRBJ1-2; d_call: -; cdr3_length: 12; clone_size: -; cdr3_aa: CAAMTGTYGYTF; cdr3_nt: TGTGCCGCGATGACGGGAACCTATGGCTACACCTTC
v_call: TRBV5-1; j_call: TRBJ1-2; d_call: TRBD1; cdr3_length: 14; clone_size: -; cdr3_aa: CASSLGTANYGYTF; cdr3_nt: TGCGCCAGCAGCCTCGGGACAGCTAACTATGGCTACACCTTC
v_call: TRBV29-1; j_call: TRBJ2-1; d_call: -; cdr3_length: 14; clone_size: -; cdr3_aa: CSVARDQAGGEQFF; cdr3_nt: TGCAGCGTTGCACGGGACCAGGCTGGGGGAGAGCAGTTCTTC
v_call: TRBV18; j_call: TRBJ2-5; d_call: TRBD1; cdr3_length: 14; clone_size: once; cdr3_aa: CASSPSDREETQYF; cdr3_nt: TGTGCCAGCTCACCCTCGGACAGGGAAGAGACCCAGTACTTC
v_call: TRBV5-4; j_call: TRBJ2-5; d_call: TRBD1; cdr3_length: 14; clone_size: -; cdr3_aa: CASSSGTGQETQYF; cdr3_nt: TGTGCCAGCAGCTCCGGGACAGGCCAAGAGACCCAGTACTTC
v_call: TRBV5-1; j_call: TRBJ2-1; d_call: TRBD1; cdr3_length: 15; clone_size: -; cdr3_aa: CASSSGTVSYNEQFF; cdr3_nt: TGCGCCAGCAGTTCCGGGACAGTCTCCTACAATGAGCAGTTCTTC
v_call: TRBV19; j_call: TRBJ1-3; d_call: -; cdr3_length: 13; clone_size: -; cdr3_aa: CASSIIQGNTIYF; cdr3_nt: TGTGCCAGTAGTATAATACAAGGAAACACCATATATTTT
v_call: TRBV7-9; j_call: TRBJ1-5; d_call: -; cdr3_length: 15; clone_size: -; cdr3_aa: CASSLMGGSNQPQHF; cdr3_nt: TGTGCCAGCAGCTTAATGGGAGGGAGCAATCAGCCCCAGCATTTT
v_call: TRBV11-1; j_call: TRBJ2-1; d_call: TRBD1; cdr3_length: 13; clone_size: -; cdr3_aa: CASSSGQGNEQFF; cdr3_nt: TGTGCCAGCAGCTCCGGACAGGGCAATGAGCAGTTCTTC
v_call: TRBV7-2; j_call: TRBJ2-2; d_call: TRBD1; cdr3_length: 16; clone_size: -; cdr3_aa: CASSPYRGSNTGELFF; cdr3_nt: TGTGCCAGCAGCCCCTACAGGGGTTCGAACACCGGGGAGCTGTTTTTT
v_call: TRBV18; j_call: TRBJ1-4; d_call: TRBD1; cdr3_length: 14; clone_size: -; cdr3_aa: CASSPGTGNEKLFF; cdr3_nt: TGTGCCAGCTCACCCGGGACAGGAAATGAAAAACTGTTTTTT
v_call: TRBV6-5; j_call: TRBJ1-5; d_call: TRBD1; cdr3_length: 15; clone_size: -; cdr3_aa: CASSWDRGSNQPQHF; cdr3_nt: TGTGCCAGCAGTTGGGACAGGGGCAGCAATCAGCCCCAGCATTTT
v_call: TRBV9; j_call: TRBJ2-5; d_call: -; cdr3_length: 13; clone_size: -; cdr3_aa: CASTPDIQETQYF; cdr3_nt: TGTGCCAGCACCCCGGACATTCAAGAGACCCAGTACTTC
v_call: TRBV4-2; j_call: TRBJ2-5; d_call: -; cdr3_length: 15; clone_size: once; cdr3_aa: CASSPFNLAQETQYF; cdr3_nt: TGTGCCAGCAGCCCGTTTAATTTGGCCCAAGAGACCCAGTACTTC
v_call: TRBV10-3; j_call: TRBJ2-7; d_call: -; cdr3_length: 12; clone_size: -; cdr3_aa: CAISATAYEQYF; cdr3_nt: TGTGCCATCAGTGCAACGGCCTACGAGCAGTACTTC
v_call: TRBV7-9; j_call: TRBJ1-2; d_call: -; cdr3_length: 15; clone_size: -; cdr3_aa: CASRPTQGPYYGYTF; cdr3_nt: TGTGCCAGCAGACCGACTCAGGGGCCGTACTATGGCTACACCTTC
v_call: TRBV7-2; j_call: TRBJ1-1; d_call: TRBD1; cdr3_length: 14; clone_size: -; cdr3_aa: CASSFRTGTTEAFF; cdr3_nt: TGTGCCAGCAGCTTCCGGACAGGGACCACTGAAGCTTTCTTT
v_call: TRBV11-3; j_call: TRBJ2-7; d_call: -; cdr3_length: 15; clone_size: -; cdr3_aa: CASSLAGGNTYEQYF; cdr3_nt: TGTGCCAGCAGCCTGGCCGGGGGTAATACGTACGAGCAGTACTTC
v_call: TRBV6-5; j_call: TRBJ1-6; d_call: -; cdr3_length: 13; clone_size: -; cdr3_aa: CASSYQGYSPLHF; cdr3_nt: TGTGCCAGCAGTTATCAGGGGTATTCACCCCTCCACTTT
v_call: TRBV5-1; j_call: TRBJ2-3; d_call: -; cdr3_length: 14; clone_size: -; cdr3_aa: CASSLGRGPDTQYF; cdr3_nt: TGCGCCAGCAGCTTGGGGAGGGGGCCAGATACGCAGTATTTT
v_call: TRBV10-2; j_call: TRBJ2-7; d_call: -; cdr3_length: 14; clone_size: -; cdr3_aa: CASSETGTDYEQYF; cdr3_nt: TGCGCCAGCAGTGAAACAGGGACGGACTACGAGCAGTACTTC
v_call: TRBV2; j_call: TRBJ2-7; d_call: -; cdr3_length: 14; clone_size: few; cdr3_aa: CASSGDYRSYEQYF; cdr3_nt: TGTGCCAGCAGTGGAGACTACCGCTCCTACGAGCAGTACTTC
v_call: TRBV6-5; j_call: TRBJ2-2; d_call: -; cdr3_length: 15; clone_size: -; cdr3_aa: CASGREDRLTGELFF; cdr3_nt: TGTGCCAGCGGGAGGGAGGACAGGCTCACCGGGGAGCTGTTTTTT
v_call: TRBV7-9; j_call: TRBJ1-5; d_call: -; cdr3_length: 14; clone_size: -; cdr3_aa: CASSLGQLNQPQHF; cdr3_nt: TGTGCCAGCAGCTTAGGTCAGCTCAATCAGCCCCAGCATTTT
v_call: TRBV4-3; j_call: TRBJ1-2; d_call: -; cdr3_length: 17; clone_size: -; cdr3_aa: CASSQEWGTMNNYGYTF; cdr3_nt: TGCGCCAGCAGCCAAGAATGGGGGACAATGAATAACTATGGCTACACCTTC
v_call: TRBV7-8; j_call: TRBJ1-1; d_call: -; cdr3_length: 14; clone_size: -; cdr3_aa: CASSLLGGDTEAFF; cdr3_nt: TGTGCCAGCAGCTTATTAGGAGGGGACACTGAAGCTTTCTTT
v_call: TRBV9; j_call: TRBJ2-1; d_call: TRBD1; cdr3_length: 15; clone_size: few; cdr3_aa: CASSRRTGGFGEQFF; cdr3_nt: TGTGCCAGCAGCAGACGGACAGGGGGTTTTGGTGAGCAGTTCTTC
v_call: TRBV18; j_call: TRBJ2-5; d_call: -; cdr3_length: 16; clone_size: -; cdr3_aa: CASSPPNRPTQETQYF; cdr3_nt: TGTGCCAGCTCACCTCCAAACAGGCCCACCCAAGAGACCCAGTACTTC
v_call: TRBV19; j_call: TRBJ1-6; d_call: TRBD1; cdr3_length: 15; clone_size: -; cdr3_aa: CASRTTGGGDSPLHF; cdr3_nt: TGTGCCAGTAGGACAACAGGGGGGGGAGATTCACCCCTCCACTTT
v_call: TRBV5-1; j_call: TRBJ2-3; d_call: -; cdr3_length: 15; clone_size: -; cdr3_aa: CASSLVQTSTDTQYF; cdr3_nt: TGCGCCAGCAGCTTGGTCCAGACTAGCACAGATACGCAGTATTTT
v_call: TRBV12-5; j_call: TRBJ2-2; d_call: -; cdr3_length: 14; clone_size: -; cdr3_aa: CASSGDVNTGELFF; cdr3_nt: TGTGCTAGTTCGGGCGACGTGAACACCGGGGAGCTGTTTTTT
v_call: TRBV5-1; j_call: TRBJ1-4; d_call: TRBD1; cdr3_length: 16; clone_size: -; cdr3_aa: CASSLRTGGPNEKLFF; cdr3_nt: TGCGCCAGCAGCTTAAGGACAGGGGGCCCTAATGAAAAACTGTTTTTT
v_call: TRBV7-2; j_call: TRBJ1-2; d_call: TRBD1; cdr3_length: 13; clone_size: -; cdr3_aa: CASSYDRVDGYTF; cdr3_nt: TGTGCCAGCAGTTACGACAGGGTGGATGGCTACACCTTC
v_call: TRBV6-5; j_call: TRBJ1-2; d_call: -; cdr3_length: 14; clone_size: -; cdr3_aa: CASSSKDRYYGYTF; cdr3_nt: TGTGCCAGCAGTTCCAAGGACAGATACTATGGCTACACCTTC
v_call: TRBV6-1; j_call: TRBJ1-2; d_call: -; cdr3_length: 11; clone_size: -; cdr3_aa: CASSSSPVPTF; cdr3_nt: TGTGCCAGCTCGAGTAGTCCCGTTCCCACCTTC
v_call: TRBV4-1; j_call: TRBJ2-5; d_call: -; cdr3_length: 16; clone_size: -; cdr3_aa: CASSQGIQPFQETQYF; cdr3_nt: TGCGCCAGCAGCCAAGGCATACAACCATTCCAAGAGACCCAGTACTTC
v_call: TRBV6-6; j_call: TRBJ1-2; d_call: -; cdr3_length: 14; clone_size: -; cdr3_aa: CASSYSRENYGYTF; cdr3_nt: TGTGCCAGCAGTTACTCGAGAGAAAACTATGGCTACACCTTC
v_call: TRBV25-1; j_call: TRBJ1-1; d_call: -; cdr3_length: 12; clone_size: -; cdr3_aa: CASSEPVGEAFF; cdr3_nt: TGTGCCAGCAGTGAACCCGTGGGGGAAGCTTTCTTT
v_call: TRBV19; j_call: TRBJ1-1; d_call: -; cdr3_length: 12; clone_size: -; cdr3_aa: CASSKSVVEAFF; cdr3_nt: TGTGCCAGTAGTAAGAGTGTGGTTGAAGCTTTCTTT
v_call: TRBV6-4; j_call: TRBJ1-5; d_call: -; cdr3_length: 14; clone_size: once; cdr3_aa: CASSPTGAAEPQHF; cdr3_nt: TGTGCCAGCAGTCCAACAGGAGCCGCGGAGCCCCAGCATTTT
v_call: TRBV11-2; j_call: TRBJ1-1; d_call: -; cdr3_length: 14; clone_size: few; cdr3_aa: CASSLEFSYTEAFF; cdr3_nt: TGTGCCAGCAGCTTAGAGTTCAGTTACACTGAAGCTTTCTTT
v_call: TRBV18; j_call: TRBJ1-3; d_call: -; cdr3_length: 16; clone_size: -; cdr3_aa: CASSPTSWGTGNTIYF; cdr3_nt: TGTGCCAGCTCACCTACCTCCTGGGGGACTGGAAACACCATATATTTT
v_call: TRBV9; j_call: TRBJ2-5; d_call: -; cdr3_length: 15; clone_size: -; cdr3_aa: CASSSSGTPGETQYF; cdr3_nt: TGTGCCAGCAGCTCATCCGGGACCCCGGGAGAGACCCAGTACTTC
v_call: TRBV15; j_call: TRBJ2-7; d_call: -; cdr3_length: 13; clone_size: -; cdr3_aa: CATSKRGIYEQYF; cdr3_nt: TGTGCCACCAGCAAGAGGGGAATCTACGAGCAGTACTTC
v_call: TRBV19; j_call: TRBJ2-3; d_call: -; cdr3_length: 15; clone_size: -; cdr3_aa: CASSILGVLTDTQYF; cdr3_nt: TGTGCCAGTAGTATTTTAGGGGTTCTCACAGATACGCAGTATTTT
v_call: TRBV19; j_call: TRBJ1-2; d_call: -; cdr3_length: 14; clone_size: -; cdr3_aa: CASRRGAGDYGYTF; cdr3_nt: TGTGCCAGCCGCCGGGGGGCAGGCGACTATGGCTACACCTTC
v_call: TRBV10-3; j_call: TRBJ1-4; d_call: -; cdr3_length: 14; clone_size: -; cdr3_aa: CAISEFGDNEKLFF; cdr3_nt: TGTGCCATCAGTGAGTTTGGGGATAATGAAAAACTGTTTTTT
v_call: TRBV7-9; j_call: TRBJ1-2; d_call: -; cdr3_length: 13; clone_size: -; cdr3_aa: CASSFNSGYGYTF; cdr3_nt: TGTGCCAGCAGCTTTAACAGCGGCTATGGCTACACCTTC
v_call: TRBV7-9; j_call: TRBJ2-1; d_call: TRBD2; cdr3_length: 17; clone_size: -; cdr3_aa: CASRSTGTSGGYNEQFF; cdr3_nt: TGTGCCAGCAGGTCTACCGGGACTAGCGGGGGGTACAATGAGCAGTTCTTC
v_call: TRBV4-2; j_call: TRBJ1-5; d_call: -; cdr3_length: 14; clone_size: -; cdr3_aa: CASSQWTENQPQHF; cdr3_nt: TGTGCCAGCAGCCAGTGGACAGAGAATCAGCCCCAGCATTTT